Below are 28 T cell receptor beta chains sequenced from a single sample in a study of naive CD8 T cells in extremely preterm neonates. Without labor or membrane rupture, elective cesareans at roughly 37-41 weeks supplied term cord blood. Profiling relied on immunoSEQ multiplex PCR, and the TCRdb table lists in-frame clones only, not all of them. There are around 7,500 clones in the sample; about 98% occur only once, and approximately 0.36% lies in the top ten. The sequenced material came from naive CD8+ T cells from cord blood. Receptor source: a newborn in good health.

As concerns this clone: At one of its ends the junction is not consistent with the germline gene, which may arise from a read error. The chain joins TRBV7-7 to TRBJ2-1, with a weak D call TRBD1 (7 bases). The CDR3 extends over 13 amino acids. In germline, CDR1 is SSHAT, CDR2 FNYEAQ (reference sequence). For the CDR3, the DNA is TGTGCTAGCAGCTTAGGAGGGGGCACTGAGCAGTTCTTC. Translation: CASSLGGGTEQFF.

The gene calls are TRBV27 and TRBJ2-5; 9 nucleotides align to TRBD2. The length of the CDR3 is 14 residues. J lost 3 bases, V lost 4 bases, and 3 bases had no gene match. Germline lookup yields CDR1 MNHEY and CDR2 SMNVEV (reference sequence). The CDR3 region has the DNA TGTGCCAGCAGTTCGTTAGCGGGGGAAGAGACCCAGTACTTC. As protein: CASSSLAGEETQYF.

The J gene is TRBJ2-3, the V gene TRBV7-3; D possibly corresponds to TRBD2 (7 bases). The V end was cut by 2 bases, the J end by 4 bases, with 10 bases between. Looked up from germline, CDR1 is SGHTA and CDR2 is FQGTGA. The CDR3 is made up of 14 amino acids. The CDR3 DNA reads as TGTGCCAGCAGCTTAGCGGGGGCAGCAGATACGCAGTATTTT. Translation: CASSLAGAADTQYF.

The chain is built from TRBV30 and TRBJ2-7; no reliable D call. There are 11 residues in the CDR3. Trimming left V 1 base short and J 6 bases short, with 7 bases between. Germline lookup yields CDR1 GTSNPN and CDR2 SVGIG (reference sequence). As DNA, the CDR3 is TGTGCCTGGAGTGCCAGTGGCGAGCAGTACTTC. This codes for CAWSASGEQYF.

The chain combines TRBV25-1 with TRBJ1-1; D is perhaps TRBD1 (5 bases). V gave up 7 bases and J gave up 1 base, with 22 bases separating them. Germline V gene lookup returns CDR1 MGHDK and CDR2 SYGVNS. The length of the CDR3 is 17 residues. The CDR3, as DNA: TGTGCCAGCACCCAAGGCGCAGGGCCCTTCTGGAACACTGAAGCTTTCTTT. Translated, it gives CASTQGAGPFWNTEAFF.

DNA of the CDR3: TGTGCCTGGAGGCAGCGGGGGGGCCTCGAGCAGTACTTC. This encodes CAWRQRGGLEQYF. V and J are TRBV30 and TRBJ2-7; 10 positions agree with TRBD2. The V and J ends lost 3 bases and 6 bases, in that order; junction bases with no gene match: 5. The CDR3 totals 13 residues. Germline assignment: CDR1 GTSNPN and CDR2 SVGIG (reference sequence). Full variable domain (rest looked up from reference TRBV30 and TRBJ2-7): SQTIHQWPATLVQPVGSPLSLECTVEGTSNPNLYWYRQAAGRGLQLLFYSVGIGQISSEVPQNLSASRPQDRQFILSSKKLLLSDSGFYLCAWRQRGGLEQYFGPGTRLTVT.

This clone came up once. The chain employs TRBV5-6 and TRBJ2-3; possibly TRBD2 for D (7 bases). V was cut by 2 bases and J by 1 base, with 14 bases left in between. This CDR3 contains 16 residues. CDR1 SGHDT and CDR2 YYEEEE come from the germline V gene. The CDR3 DNA is TGTGCCAGCAGCTTCCCGGGGGGCCCGGGCACAGATACGCAGTATTTT. Protein product: CASSFPGGPGTDTQYF.

The gene calls are TRBV9 and TRBJ2-1, with 7 nucleotides matching TRBD2. The CDR3 sequence is 15 residues long. V was clipped by 0 bases and J by 1 base; unmatched bases: 1. Germline V gene data show CDR1 as SGDLS and CDR2 as YYNGEE. CDR3 DNA sequence: TGTGCCAGCAGCGTAGGGGGGGGTTCCTACAATGAGCAGTTCTTC. This gives the protein CASSVGGGSYNEQFF.

This chain joins TRBV10-3 and TRBJ1-2; maybe TRBD1 (6 bases). V shed 4 bases and J shed 8 bases, with 11 bases lying between them. Per germline, CDR1 ENHRY and CDR2 SYGVKD. The CDR3 is made up of 12 amino acids. The DNA of the CDR3 is TGTGCCATCAGTGCCCCAGGGGTAGGCTACACCTTC. Translated: CAISAPGVGYTF.

In this sample, this clone turned up once. The V call is TRBV6-5, the J call TRBJ2-2, with D tentatively TRBD2 (6 bases). The CDR3 is 15 amino acids. Trimming stripped 1 base from V and 3 bases from J, with 9 bases between. Germline V gives CDR1 MNHEY, CDR2 SVGAGI. The CDR3 sequence: CASSYYWGDTGELFF. CDR3 sequence (DNA): TGTGCCAGCAGTTACTATTGGGGGGACACCGGGGAGCTGTTTTTT.

This chain uses TRBV9 with TRBJ1-5; D possibly corresponds to TRBD1 (5 bases). The CDR3 covers 13 residues. Trimming cost V 5 bases and J 4 bases, with 10 bases left between them. Germline V gene sequence: CDR1 SGDLS, CDR2 YYNGEE. CDR3 DNA sequence: TGTGCCAGCAGTCGTACAGGAAATCAGCCCCAGCATTTT. Translated: CASSRTGNQPQHF.

The chain is built from TRBV4-1 and TRBJ2-1, with D possibly being TRBD2 (5 bases). V was clipped by 1 base and J by 1 base, with 8 bases between them. CDR1 is MGHRA, CDR2 YSYEKL, per germline. CDR3 length: 15 residues. The CDR3 here is CASSQVLASYNEQFF. The CDR3 nucleotides are TGCGCCAGCAGCCAAGTGCTAGCTTCCTACAATGAGCAGTTCTTC.

The V gene is TRBV2, the J gene TRBJ2-3; TRBD2 aligns across 7 bases. The V gene end was trimmed by 7 bases and the J gene end by 1 base; junction bases not matched to a gene: 8. Germline CDR1 SNHLY, CDR2 FYNNEI. CDR3 length: 15 amino acids. The CDR3, as DNA: TGTGCCAGCAAGGGGAGCGGGGAGGGCACAGATACGCAGTATTTT. Translating gives CASKGSGEGTDTQYF.

This clone was counted a single time. The V call is TRBV30, the J call TRBJ2-3; 7 bases fit TRBD2. V shed 3 bases and J 6 bases; nucleotides not matched to a gene: 9. The CDR3 is 14 amino acids. CDR1 and CDR2 (germline): GTSNPN, SVGIG (reference sequence). The CDR3 nucleotides are TGTGCCTGGAGGGGAGGGCCCTGGCGGGATACGCAGTATTTT. Translation gives CAWRGGPWRDTQYF.

The chain links TRBV27 to TRBJ1-2; 12 bases match TRBD1. Germline-derived CDR1 and CDR2 are MNHEY and SMNVEV (reference sequence). The CDR3 is made up of 13 amino acids. The V gene end was trimmed by 6 bases and the J gene end by 8 bases; junction bases not matched to a gene: 4. CDR3 sequence (DNA): TGTGCCAGCAGCTGGGACAGGGGGCAGGGCTACACCTTC. Translation gives CASSWDRGQGYTF.

V gene TRBV10-3 combines with J gene TRBJ2-5, with TRBD1 matching 7 bases. The DNA end lines up better with TRBJ2-7; the J call may be wrong. The CDR3 loop spans 15 amino acids. In germline, CDR1 is ENHRY, CDR2 SYGVKD. The CDR3 spells CAISDREQGPYEQYF. CDR3 DNA sequence: TGTGCCATCAGTGATAGAGAACAGGGGCCGTACGAGCAGTACTTC.

This sequence joins TRBV9 and TRBJ1-1; 9 bases agree with TRBD1. In germline, CDR1 is SGDLS, CDR2 YYNGEE. Germline trimming cut 4 bases from V and 5 bases from J; bases unmatched to any gene: 9. The CDR3 spans 15 residues. The CDR3, as DNA: TGTGCCAGCAGCCCCAGCCAGACAGGGGGGACTGAAGCTTTCTTT. Its translation is CASSPSQTGGTEAFF.

The chain has TRBV19 and TRBJ1-5; no clear D. This CDR3 is built from 13 residues. V lost 1 base and J lost 9, with 10 bases in between. Germline V CDR1 and CDR2: LNHDA, SQIVND (reference sequence). CDR3 bases: TGTGCCAGTAGTATAGTGGAGTTTCGGCCCCAGCATTTT. The encoded protein is CASSIVEFRPQHF.

The CDR3 region is CASSQARAYEQYF. DNA of the CDR3: TGTGCCAGCAGCCAAGCACGGGCCTACGAGCAGTACTTC. This chain links TRBV4-2 with TRBJ2-7, with D uncertain. V was pared by 1 base and J by 2 bases, with 6 bases between. Germline loops: CDR1 LGHNA, CDR2 YNFKEQ. The CDR3 runs to 13 residues.

V and J are TRBV5-1 and TRBJ2-3; 11 bases agree with TRBD2. Germline CDR1 reads SGHRS; CDR2 reads YFSETQ. After removal of 0 bases from V and 4 bases from J, the junction contained 1 base not matched to a gene. This CDR3 is built from 15 residues. The CDR3 protein is CASSLGSGGADTQYF. In nucleotides, the CDR3 is TGCGCCAGCAGCTTGGGTAGCGGGGGGGCAGATACGCAGTATTTT.

This chain connects TRBV7-9 to TRBJ2-7; tentatively, D is TRBD2 (5 bases). The germline V and J ends were trimmed by 8 bases and 2 bases, with 10 bases remaining between them. This CDR3 is 12 amino acids long. The germline gives CDR1 SEHNR, CDR2 FQNEAQ (reference sequence). CDR3 sequence: CASAPGTYEQYF. The CDR3 DNA is TGTGCCAGCGCTCCCGGGACCTACGAGCAGTACTTC.

V gene TRBV5-4 combines with J gene TRBJ2-3; TRBD1 agrees at 8 bases. The CDR3 covers 15 residues. V lost 4 bases, J lost 2 bases, and 6 bases stayed unmatched. CDR1 and CDR2 from the germline V gene are SGHNT and YYREEE (reference sequence). The CDR3 DNA sequence: TGTGCCAGCAGCCGCCAGGGGGCCCCCACAGATACGCAGTATTTT. This gives the protein CASSRQGAPTDTQYF.

This chain joins TRBV27 and TRBJ1-2; D gene ambiguous. Between the trimmed V and J ends, which lost 3 bases and 7 bases, there was a span of 12 bases. Germline CDR1 reads MNHEY; CDR2 reads SMNVEV (reference sequence). CDR3 size: 13 residues. CDR3 loop: CASSFGALGGYTF. Here the CDR3 DNA reads TGTGCCAGCAGTTTTGGTGCGCTCGGTGGCTACACCTTC.

This clone was seen only once. The chain employs TRBV6-1 and TRBJ2-1, with 10 bases that match TRBD2. The CDR3 consists of 15 residues. V was pared by 8 bases and J by 4 bases, with 8 bases of the junction left unmatched. Per germline, CDR1 MNHNS and CDR2 SASEGT. CDR3 coding DNA: TGTGCCAGCGAAATTCTAGCGGGGGTTTACAATGAGCAGTTCTTC. Protein: CASEILAGVYNEQFF.

The rearrangement uses TRBV7-6 and TRBJ1-1, with 9 bases aligning to TRBD1. The CDR3 contains 16 residues. Per germline, CDR1 SGHVS and CDR2 FNYEAQ. Unmatched junction bases numbered 5, after V lost 3 bases and J lost 0 bases. The CDR3 spells CASSFDRGIMNTEAFF. The CDR3 DNA is TGTGCCAGCAGCTTTGACAGGGGGATCATGAACACTGAAGCTTTCTTT.

V is TRBV19 and J is TRBJ1-2, with 7 bases matching TRBD1. There are 14 residues in the CDR3. Germline V gene data show CDR1 as LNHDA and CDR2 as SQIVND (reference sequence). The ends lost 7 bases at V and 4 bases at J; junction bases unmatched: 9. The CDR3 coding sequence is TGTGCCAGTACCCCGACAGGGATGACCTATGGCTACACCTTC. This codes for CASTPTGMTYGYTF.

The chain combines TRBV30 with TRBJ1-5; the match to TRBD1 covers 10 bases. Germline V lookup: CDR1 GTSNPN, CDR2 SVGIG (reference sequence). This CDR3 comprises 13 residues. Germline trimming cut 5 bases from V and 6 bases from J; bases unmatched to any gene: 4. CDR3 protein: CAWGQGDGQPQHF. CDR3 in DNA: TGTGCCTGGGGACAGGGGGACGGTCAGCCCCAGCATTTT.

The chain couples TRBV30 to TRBJ1-1, with D tentatively TRBD1 (5 bases). V was cut by 2 bases and J by 10 bases, with 14 bases left in between. Germline assignment: CDR1 GTSNPN and CDR2 SVGIG (reference sequence). This CDR3 has 12 residues. The CDR3 coding sequence is TGTGCCTGGAGTAGGGGAAGTGAAGGAGCTTTCTTT. As protein: CAWSRGSEGAFF.